Listed here is a single TCR beta chain. The antigen is unknown. CDR1 is SGHAT, CDR2 FQNNGV, per germline. The J segment lost 5 bases and the V segment lost 4 bases, leaving 7 bases of the junction unmatched. CDR3 size: 16 residues. Stated treatment: roughly 10-day PBMC culture with coronavirus spike peptide pools or control peptides (ViraFEST assay). Two million PBMCs per well were cultured with approximately 10 IU/ml IL-2 and about 10 ug/ml peptide pools. These data belong to a study of vaccination and CD4 T cells after COVID-19. Study information: Overlapping peptides of the spike proteins of SARS-CoV-2, HCoV-NL63, HCoV-OC43 and HCoV-229E were used for cell stimulation. The authors gave control cultures a CEFX pool, an HIV-1 Nef pool, or no peptide.

Sequenced with the Oncomine TCR Beta short-read assay was DNA taken from cultured CD4+ T cells. Genomic DNA extraction was carried out from cultured CD4+ T cells. TCRdb called the PCR reads again in MiXCR, with one record for every CDR3 protein. The sample consists of about 10,000 distinct CDR3 sequences, about 67% of them appearing once. The chain employs TRBV11-2 and TRBJ2-5; 13 bases match TRBD2. The sequence was obtained from a human donor who had recovered from COVID-19. What was sequenced was CD4+ T cells from blood, cultured in vitro. CDR3 residues: CASSSETTSGRETQYF. For the CDR3, the DNA is TGTGCCAGCAGCTCCGAGACGACTAGCGGGAGGGAGACCCAGTACTTC.